Detailed here is one T cell receptor beta chain. Authors' analysis steps: Reference gene primer amplification in the assay estimated nucleated cell counts. Measured with immunoSEQ multiplex PCR; TCRdb has only the in-frame clones, and not every one. That table is the source of V, J and clone size, and D and trimming were worked out from the DNA. This sample has 65,000 to 85,000 clones, with approximately 90% found just once. This entry comes from a study of blood T cell repertoires in COVID-19. Study-level background: The United States, Italy and Spain provided the acute and convalescent COVID-19 samples.

The CDR3 length is 16 residues. The V end lost 4 bases, the J end lost 0 bases, and 13 bases lay between the germline ends. The V gene's germline CDR1 is SGHNT and CDR2 YENEEA. Sequencing was performed on peripheral blood. The V call is TRBV11-3, the J call TRBJ1-3; D unclear. The clonotype comes from a man aged 45 to 65 with acute or convalescent COVID-19. The CDR3: CASSSRRIRSGNTIYF. The CDR3 DNA sequence: TGTGCCAGCAGCTCCCGGAGGATACGCTCTGGAAACACCATATATTTT.